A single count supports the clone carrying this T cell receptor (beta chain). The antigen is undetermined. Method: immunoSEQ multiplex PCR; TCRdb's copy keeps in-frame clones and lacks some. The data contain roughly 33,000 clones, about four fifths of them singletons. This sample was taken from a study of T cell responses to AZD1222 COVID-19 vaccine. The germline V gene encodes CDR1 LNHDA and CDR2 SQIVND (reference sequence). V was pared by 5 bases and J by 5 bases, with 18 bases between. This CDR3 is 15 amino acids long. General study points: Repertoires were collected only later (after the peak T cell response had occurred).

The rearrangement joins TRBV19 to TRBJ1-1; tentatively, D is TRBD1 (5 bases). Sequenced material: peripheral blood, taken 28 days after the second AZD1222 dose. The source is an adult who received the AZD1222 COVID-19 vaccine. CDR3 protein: CASSVQGVYVTEAFF. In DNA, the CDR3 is TGTGCCAGTAGTGTGCAGGGAGTCTATGTGACTGAAGCTTTCTTT.